The 22 T cell receptor beta chains listed next were all sequenced from one sample in a study of CD8 T cells in Susac syndrome (dated by TCRdb to about 2019). Receptor libraries were prepared by the immunoSEQ multiplex PCR assay. RNA was extracted with the RNeasy kit and about 0.5 to 1 ug was reverse transcribed using random hexamers. The raw public reads went through TCRdb reprocessing: fastp at Q25, MiXCR clone calling, in-frame beta chains kept. Every CDR3 protein is listed once, alongside the most common genes and DNA of its rows. This sample lists about 150,000 distinct CDR3 sequences; around 95% were detected once. The ten largest clones take up over 0.12% of the sample. The material sequenced was CD8+ T cells from PBMCs. The receptor source for this set is a human donor with multiple sclerosis.

CDR3 amino acids: CAWSQGKQYF. The CDR3 bases are TGTGCCTGGTCACAGGGGAAGCAGTACTTC. The chain carries TRBV30 and TRBJ2-7; 7 bases are a match to TRBD1. The CDR3 runs to 10 residues. The V gene's germline CDR1 is GTSNPN and CDR2 SVGIG (reference sequence). Trimming removed 5 bases from V and 8 bases from J; junction bases left unmatched: 3.

This sequence joins TRBV5-1 and TRBJ2-7; D unclear. The CDR3 consists of 15 residues. V was clipped by 5 bases and J by 0 bases, with 15 bases between them. Germline V CDR1 and CDR2: SGHRS, YFSETQ. The DNA for the CDR3 is TGCGCCAGCAGGGTGAGCAGGTCCCACTCCTACGAGCAGTACTTC. Residues: CASRVSRSHSYEQYF.

J is TRBJ2-4 and V is TRBV12-3 or TRBV12-4, with 11 bases lining up with TRBD2. Trimming cost V 6 bases and J 4 bases; bases outside gene matches: 2. CDR3 length equals 14 residues. CDR3 sequence (DNA): TGTGCCAGCAGCACTAGCGGGGGAAAAAACATTCAGTACTTC. Translating gives CASSTSGGKNIQYF.

The chain links TRBV7-9 to TRBJ2-4; D unclear. CDR1 SEHNR and CDR2 FQNEAQ come from the germline V gene (reference sequence). This CDR3 region has 16 residues. The V gene lost 6 bases and the J gene lost 0 bases, with 15 bases spanning the gap. The CDR3 sequence is CASSQIRILAKNIQYF. The CDR3 bases are TGTGCCAGCAGTCAAATACGGATACTAGCCAAAAACATTCAGTACTTC.

The V gene is TRBV7-9, the J gene TRBJ2-1, with a possible D match to TRBD2 (6 bases). Trimming stripped 11 bases from V and 9 bases from J, with 11 bases between. There are 10 residues in the CDR3. Germline CDR1 reads SEHNR; CDR2 reads FQNEAQ (reference sequence). The CDR3 nucleotides read TGTGCCGCTGGAGGGTTTGAGCAGTTCTTC. Protein product: CAAGGFEQFF.

The chain recombines TRBV15 with TRBJ1-1; possible D gene TRBD1, 6 bases. Trimming stripped 2 bases from V and 3 bases from J, with 13 bases between. The CDR3 extends over 15 amino acids. Per the germline V gene, CDR1 is LNHNV and CDR2 is YYDKDF (reference sequence). The CDR3 DNA sequence: TGTGCCACCAGCAGATCCAATCAGGGGCACACTGAAGCTTTCTTT. Translating gives CATSRSNQGHTEAFF.

This clonotype was found a few times. The chain recombines TRBV18 with TRBJ2-3; D is ambiguous. CDR3 length: 12 amino acids. The germline gives CDR1 KGHSH, CDR2 LQKENI. Deletions cut 4 bases from V and 2 bases from J, with 4 bases between. CDR3 protein: CASSLPTDTQYF. As DNA, the CDR3 is TGTGCCAGCTCACTACCCACAGATACGCAGTATTTT. Full variable domain (remainder filled in from reference TRBV18 and TRBJ2-3): NAGVMQNPRHLVRRRGQEARLRCSPMKGHSHVYWYRQLPEEGLKFMVYLQKENIIDESGMPKERFSAEFPKEGPSILRIQQVVRGDSAAYFCASSLPTDTQYFGPGTRLTVL.

The chain recombines TRBV25-1 with TRBJ1-5; TRBD1 matches at 8 bases. CDR3 length equals 14 residues. From germline, CDR1 is MGHDK and CDR2 SYGVNS. Unmatched junction bases numbered 5, after V lost 6 bases and J lost 4 bases. The CDR3 DNA follows: TGTGCCAGCAGCGCCACAGGGGGTAATCAGCCCCAGCATTTT. Protein: CASSATGGNQPQHF.

J is TRBJ2-3 and V is TRBV24-1, with D possibly TRBD2 on 7 matching bases. Germline-derived CDR1 and CDR2 are KGHDR and SFDVKD. The CDR3 loop spans 14 amino acids. V was pared by 5 bases and J by 4 bases, with 12 bases between. The CDR3 DNA reads TGTGCCACCAGTGCGGGGGCGGGGGCAGATACGCAGTATTTT. The encoded protein is CATSAGAGADTQYF.

The chain couples TRBV27 to TRBJ1-2; the match to TRBD1 covers 10 bases. CDR3 length: 14 residues. V dropped 2 bases and J dropped 8; count of bases not matched to a gene: 5. Per germline, CDR1 MNHEY and CDR2 SMNVEV (reference sequence). The CDR3 nucleotides read TGTGCCAGCAGTTTAGGACAGGGGGTTGGCGGCTACACCTTC. The encoded protein is CASSLGQGVGGYTF.

The gene calls are TRBV29-1 and TRBJ1-4; D call uncertain. Germline assignment: CDR1 SQVTM and CDR2 ANQGSEA. With 5 bases removed from V and 7 bases from J, the gap between germline ends came to 23 bases. This CDR3 comprises 16 residues. CDR3 sequence: CSVLSSVPLVGEKLFF. The CDR3 DNA reads TGCAGCGTTCTGAGCTCGGTCCCACTAGTGGGTGAAAAACTGTTTTTT. The whole variable domain, filled in from reference TRBV29-1 and TRBJ1-4, reads SAVISQKPSRDICQRGTSLTIQCQVDSQVTMMFWYRQQPGQSLTLIATANQGSEATYESGFVIDKFPISRPNLTFSTLTVSNMSPEDSSIYLCSVLSSVPLVGEKLFFGSGTQLSVL.

This clonotype was counted once. The rearrangement uses TRBV30 and TRBJ2-1; perhaps TRBD1 as D (6 bases). V shed 4 bases and J shed 5 bases, with 6 bases lying between them. The CDR3 consists of 11 residues. In germline, CDR1 is GTSNPN, CDR2 SVGIG (reference sequence). CDR3 DNA: TGTGCCTGGAAGGGGGACAATGAGCAGTTCTTC. Translated, it gives CAWKGDNEQFF.

The chain is built from TRBV27 and TRBJ2-1; 7 bases align to TRBD1. CDR3 size: 12 residues. Germline loops: CDR1 MNHEY, CDR2 SMNVEV (reference sequence). V was clipped by 5 bases and J by 7 bases; unmatched bases: 2. The CDR3 DNA is TGTGCCAGCAGTCTACAGGGGAATGAGCAGTTCTTC. Residues: CASSLQGNEQFF.

The CDR3 protein is CSARRLQFNEQFF. In nucleotides, the CDR3 is TGCAGTGCTAGAAGACTTCAGTTCAATGAGCAGTTCTTC. This chain joins TRBV20-1 and TRBJ2-1; no firm D call. CDR1 is DFQATT, CDR2 SNEGSKA, per germline (reference sequence). Trimming stripped 2 bases from V and 6 bases from J, with 11 bases between. This CDR3 spans 13 amino acids.

This chain joins TRBV20-1 and TRBJ2-3, with 7 bases identical to TRBD2. The CDR3 sequence is 15 residues long. The germline CDR1 and CDR2 sequences are DFQATT and SNEGSKA (reference sequence). V shed 2 bases, J shed 2 bases, and the junction held 7 bases outside the gene matches. The CDR3 protein is CSARNAGDTTDTQYF. In DNA form, the CDR3 reads TGCAGTGCTAGAAATGCGGGGGATACCACAGATACGCAGTATTTT.

In nucleotides, the CDR3 is TGTGCCAGCAGCCGTACAGGGGGGGACAATCAGCCCCAGCATTTT. Translation gives CASSRTGGDNQPQHF. This rearrangement joins TRBV6-5 to TRBJ1-5, with 8 bases matching TRBD1. After removal of 6 bases from V and 3 bases from J, the junction contained 7 bases not matched to a gene. Germline CDR1 reads MNHEY; CDR2 reads SVGAGI. The CDR3 length is 15 residues.

The chain is built from TRBV25-1 and TRBJ2-7; D perhaps matches TRBD1 (6 bases). The CDR3 is 13 residues long. V was shortened by 4 bases and J by 5 bases, with 12 bases between the two germline ends. CDR1 MGHDK and CDR2 SYGVNS come from the germline V gene. The CDR3 nucleotides are TGTGCCAGCAGTGGTCGACAGGCGAACGAGCAGTACTTC. Translation: CASSGRQANEQYF.

This sequence joins TRBV5-4 and TRBJ2-7; D perhaps matches TRBD1 (6 bases). The CDR3 has 13 amino acids. The germline V gene encodes CDR1 SGHNT and CDR2 YYREEE (reference sequence). V shed 4 bases and J shed 7 bases, with 15 bases lying between them. This chain's CDR3 is CASSQYQGREQYV. Here the CDR3 DNA reads TGTGCCAGCAGCCAATATCAGGGGCGAGAGCAGTACGTC.

The chain is built from TRBV7-9 and TRBJ2-7, with 8 bases that match TRBD1. Germline values: CDR1 SEHNR, CDR2 FQNEAQ (reference sequence). The CDR3 is made up of 12 amino acids. V was pared by 6 bases and J by 7 bases, with 5 bases of the junction left unmatched. In nucleotides, the CDR3 is TGTGCCAGCAGGCAGGGGGCGGGTGAGCAGTACTTC. This sequence encodes CASRQGAGEQYF.

The chain couples TRBV7-9 to TRBJ2-7, with D hard to call. The CDR3 is 13 amino acids. The V end was cut by 4 bases, the J end by 4 bases, with 11 bases between. From germline, CDR1 is SEHNR and CDR2 FQNEAQ (reference sequence). The CDR3 region is CASSSTDGYEQYF. In DNA, the CDR3 is TGTGCCAGCAGCTCCACAGACGGTTACGAGCAGTACTTC.

The chain recombines TRBV11-2 with TRBJ2-1; TRBD1 matches at 10 bases. The V gene end was trimmed by 4 bases and the J gene end by 7 bases; junction bases not matched to a gene: 1. Germline lookup yields CDR1 SGHAT and CDR2 FQNNGV. CDR3 size: 13 residues. CDR3 DNA sequence: TGTGCCAGCAGCTGGGGACAGGGGAATGAGCAGTTCTTC. Its protein product is CASSWGQGNEQFF.

The chain combines TRBV27 with TRBJ1-5; the D is unclear. The CDR3 extends over 12 amino acids. Germline V gene data show CDR1 as MNHEY and CDR2 as SMNVEV (reference sequence). The germline V and J ends were trimmed by 8 bases and 2 bases, with 7 bases remaining between them. CDR3 sequence (DNA): TGTGCCAGCGGGTGGGGCAATCAGCCCCAGCATTTT. Protein product: CASGWGNQPQHF.